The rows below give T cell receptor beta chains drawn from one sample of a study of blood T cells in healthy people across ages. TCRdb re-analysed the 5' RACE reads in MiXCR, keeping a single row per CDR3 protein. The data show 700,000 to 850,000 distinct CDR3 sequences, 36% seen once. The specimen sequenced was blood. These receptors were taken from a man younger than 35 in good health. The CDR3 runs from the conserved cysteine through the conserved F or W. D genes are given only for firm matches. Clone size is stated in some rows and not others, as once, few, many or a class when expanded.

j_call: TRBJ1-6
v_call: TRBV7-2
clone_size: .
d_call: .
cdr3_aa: CASRPIGQSPSPLHF
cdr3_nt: TGTGCCAGCAGACCGATCGGACAGTCTCCCTCACCCCTCCACTTT

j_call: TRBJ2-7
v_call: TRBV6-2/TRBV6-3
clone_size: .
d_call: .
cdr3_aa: CASSFRQGSYEQYF
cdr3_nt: TGTGCCAGCAGTTTTCGGCAGGGAAGCTACGAGCAGTACTTC

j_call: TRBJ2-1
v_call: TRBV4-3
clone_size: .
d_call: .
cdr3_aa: CANSQSPGLTNEQFF
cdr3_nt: TGCGCCAACAGCCAAAGCCCGGGACTGACTAATGAGCAGTTCTTC

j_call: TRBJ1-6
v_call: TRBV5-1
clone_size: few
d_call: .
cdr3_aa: CASSLIGTQGAPLHF
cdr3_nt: TGCGCCAGCAGCTTAATCGGGACACAGGGAGCACCCCTCCACTTT

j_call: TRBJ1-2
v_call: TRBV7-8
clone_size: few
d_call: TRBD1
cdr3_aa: CASSPGTASYGYTF
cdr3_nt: TGTGCCAGCAGCCCGGGGACAGCGTCCTATGGCTACACCTTC

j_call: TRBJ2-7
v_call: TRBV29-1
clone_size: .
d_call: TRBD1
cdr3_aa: CSVEGQGAYEQYF
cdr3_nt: TGCAGCGTAGAGGGACAGGGGGCCTACGAGCAGTACTTC

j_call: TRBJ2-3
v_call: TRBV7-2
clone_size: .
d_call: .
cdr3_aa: CASSLVAGWARSTDTQYF
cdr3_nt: TGTGCCAGCAGCTTAGTAGCTGGGTGGGCCAGAAGCACAGATACGCAGTATTTT

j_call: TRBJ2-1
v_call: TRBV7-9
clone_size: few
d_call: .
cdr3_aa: CASSLGETEQFF
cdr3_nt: TGCGCCAGCAGCTTGGGCGAGACTGAGCAGTTCTTC

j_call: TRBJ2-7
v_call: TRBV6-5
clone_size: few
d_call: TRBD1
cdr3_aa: CASRPGGFLYEQYF
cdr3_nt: TGTGCCAGCAGACCAGGGGGTTTTCTCTACGAGCAGTACTTC

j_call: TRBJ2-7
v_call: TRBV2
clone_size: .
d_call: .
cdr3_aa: CASSERQNYEQYF
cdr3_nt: TGTGCCAGCAGTGAACGGCAGAACTACGAGCAGTACTTC

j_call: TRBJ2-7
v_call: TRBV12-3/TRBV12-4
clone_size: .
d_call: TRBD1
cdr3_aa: CASSGQETYEQYF
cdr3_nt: TGTGCCAGCTCGGGACAGGAGACCTACGAGCAGTACTTC

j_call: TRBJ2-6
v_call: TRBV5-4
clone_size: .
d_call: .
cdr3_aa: CASSVQGSGANVLTF
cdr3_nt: TGTGCCAGCAGCGTCCAGGGATCTGGGGCCAACGTCCTGACTTTC

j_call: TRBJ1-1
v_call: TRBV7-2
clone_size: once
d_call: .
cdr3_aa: CASGERATNTEAFF
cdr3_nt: TGTGCCAGCGGCGAGAGGGCTACGAACACTGAAGCTTTCTTT

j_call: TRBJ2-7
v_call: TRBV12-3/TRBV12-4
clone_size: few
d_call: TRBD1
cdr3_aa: CASSQGATYEQYF
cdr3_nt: TGTGCCAGCAGCCAGGGGGCCACCTACGAGCAGTACTTC

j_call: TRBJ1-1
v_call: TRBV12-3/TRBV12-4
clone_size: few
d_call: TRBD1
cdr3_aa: CASSHLQGRRSNEAFF
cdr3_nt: TGTGCCAGCAGCCATCTACAGGGGAGAAGATCTAATGAAGCTTTCTTT

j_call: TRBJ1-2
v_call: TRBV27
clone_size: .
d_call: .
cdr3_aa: CASSAGGAYGYTF
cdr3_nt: TGTGCCAGCAGTGCGGGGGGTGCATATGGCTACACCTTC

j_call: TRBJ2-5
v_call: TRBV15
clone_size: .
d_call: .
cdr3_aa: CATSPEEESDYGETQYF
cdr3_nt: TGTGCCACCAGCCCAGAGGAAGAGTCGGACTATGGAGAGACCCAGTACTTC

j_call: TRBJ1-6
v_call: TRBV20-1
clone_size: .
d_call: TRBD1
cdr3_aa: CSVRTGVDSPLHF
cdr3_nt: TGCAGTGTTCGGACAGGGGTTGATTCACCCCTCCACTTT

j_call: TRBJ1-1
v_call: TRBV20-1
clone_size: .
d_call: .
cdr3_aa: CSTFSLTGTRGSEAFF
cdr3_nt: TGCAGTACGTTTTCGTTGACCGGGACACGAGGCTCTGAAGCTTTCTTT

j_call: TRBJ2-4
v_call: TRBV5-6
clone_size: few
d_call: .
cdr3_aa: CASSLGGRPPLAKNIQYF
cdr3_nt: TGTGCCAGCAGCTTGGGAGGCAGGCCTCCGCTAGCCAAAAACATTCAGTACTTC

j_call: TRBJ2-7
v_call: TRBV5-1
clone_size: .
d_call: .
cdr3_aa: CASSLFTVVLGNEQYF
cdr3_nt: TGCGCCAGCAGCTTGTTTACGGTGGTGTTGGGCAATGAGCAGTACTTC

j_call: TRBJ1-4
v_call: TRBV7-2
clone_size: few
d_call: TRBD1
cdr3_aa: CASSRDRHGEKLFF
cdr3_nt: TGTGCCAGCAGTCGGGACAGGCACGGTGAAAAACTGTTTTTT

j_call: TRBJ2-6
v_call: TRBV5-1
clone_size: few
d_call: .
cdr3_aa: CASSLFPGRDGDVLTF
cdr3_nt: TGCGCCAGCAGCTTGTTTCCCGGCCGGGACGGGGACGTCCTGACTTTC

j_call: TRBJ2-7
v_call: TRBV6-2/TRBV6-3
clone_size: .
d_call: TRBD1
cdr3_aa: CASNSGTGKTAYEQYF
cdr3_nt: TGTGCCAGCAACTCCGGGACAGGCAAGACCGCCTACGAGCAGTACTTC

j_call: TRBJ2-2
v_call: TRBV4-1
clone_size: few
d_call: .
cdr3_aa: CASSQDWRDTGELFF
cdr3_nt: TGCGCCAGCAGCCAAGATTGGCGGGACACCGGGGAGCTGTTTTTT

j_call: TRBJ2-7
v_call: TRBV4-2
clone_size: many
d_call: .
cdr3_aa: CASSQDFPRGGDEQYF
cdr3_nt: TGTGCCAGCAGCCAAGATTTCCCCAGGGGCGGTGACGAGCAGTACTTC

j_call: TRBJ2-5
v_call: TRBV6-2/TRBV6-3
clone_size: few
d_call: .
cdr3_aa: CASSFSGTTQETQYF
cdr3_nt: TGTGCCAGCAGTTTTTCCGGGACAACCCAAGAGACCCAGTACTTC

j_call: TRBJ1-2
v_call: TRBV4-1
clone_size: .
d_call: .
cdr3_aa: CASSPGLGTNYGYTF
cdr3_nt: TGCGCCAGCAGCCCGGGATTAGGGACTAACTATGGCTACACCTTC

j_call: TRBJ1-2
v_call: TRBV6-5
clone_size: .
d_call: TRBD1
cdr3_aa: CASSYDGVAGGMPPYGYTF
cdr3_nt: TGTGCCAGCAGTTACGATGGGGTGGCAGGGGGCATGCCACCCTATGGCTACACCTTC

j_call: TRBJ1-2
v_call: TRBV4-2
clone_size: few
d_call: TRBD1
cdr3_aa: CASSQNRGGYGYTF
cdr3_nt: TGTGCCAGCAGCCAAAACAGGGGAGGCTATGGCTACACCTTC

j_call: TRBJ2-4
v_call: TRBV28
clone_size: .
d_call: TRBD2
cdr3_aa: CASSCGGGNIQYF
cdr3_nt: TGTGCCAGCAGTTGCGGGGGGGGAAACATTCAGTACTTC

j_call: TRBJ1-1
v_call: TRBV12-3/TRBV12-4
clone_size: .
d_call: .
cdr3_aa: CASNFLMNTEAFF
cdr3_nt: TGTGCCAGCAATTTTCTTATGAACACTGAAGCTTTCTTT

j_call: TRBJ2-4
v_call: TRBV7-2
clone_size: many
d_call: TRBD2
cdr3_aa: CASSLEKRGVNIQYF
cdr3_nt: TGTGCCAGCAGCTTAGAAAAGCGGGGGGTAAACATTCAGTACTTC

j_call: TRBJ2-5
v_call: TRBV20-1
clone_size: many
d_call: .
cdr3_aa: CSAPSSQETQYF
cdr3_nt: TGCAGTGCTCCTTCAAGCCAAGAGACCCAGTACTTC

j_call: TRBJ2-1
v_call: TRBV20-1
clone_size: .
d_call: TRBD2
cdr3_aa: CSASSLAGTNEQFF
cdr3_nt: TGCAGTGCCAGCTCCCTAGCGGGGACCAATGAGCAGTTCTTC

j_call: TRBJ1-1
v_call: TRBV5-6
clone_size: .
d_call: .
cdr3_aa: CASSLGGRRTEAFF
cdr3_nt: TGTGCCAGCAGCTTGGGGGGGCGTAGGACTGAAGCTTTCTTT

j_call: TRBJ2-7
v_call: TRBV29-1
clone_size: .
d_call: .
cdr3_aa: CSVDSQRPCYEQYF
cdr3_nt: TGCAGCGTTGATAGTCAGCGTCCTTGCTACGAGCAGTACTTC

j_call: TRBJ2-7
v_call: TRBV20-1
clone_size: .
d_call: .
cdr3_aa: CSARQQGLPYEQYF
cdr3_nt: TGCAGTGCTAGACAACAGGGTTTACCCTACGAGCAGTACTTC

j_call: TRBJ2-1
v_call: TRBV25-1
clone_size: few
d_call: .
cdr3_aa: CASSVAGGTDAYNEQFF
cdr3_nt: TGTGCCAGCAGTGTCGCAGGAGGGACAGATGCCTACAATGAGCAGTTCTTC

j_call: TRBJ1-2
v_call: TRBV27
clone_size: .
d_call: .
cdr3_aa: CASSPGDHSSQNYGYTF
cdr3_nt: TGTGCCAGCTCCCCCGGGGACCACTCCAGCCAGAACTATGGCTACACCTTC

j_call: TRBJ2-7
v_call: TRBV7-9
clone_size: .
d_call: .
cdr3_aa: CASSLGSEVSSYEQYF
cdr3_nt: TGTGCCAGCAGCCTGGGGTCCGAGGTGAGCTCCTACGAGCAGTACTTC

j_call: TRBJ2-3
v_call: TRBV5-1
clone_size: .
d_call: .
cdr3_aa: CASARGEGTDTQYF
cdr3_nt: TGCGCCAGCGCAAGGGGAGAGGGCACAGATACGCAGTATTTT

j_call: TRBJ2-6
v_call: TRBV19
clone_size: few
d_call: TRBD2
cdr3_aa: CASSIVGGEGGANVLTF
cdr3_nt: TGTGCCAGTAGTATTGTGGGGGGGGAAGGTGGGGCCAACGTCCTGACTTTC

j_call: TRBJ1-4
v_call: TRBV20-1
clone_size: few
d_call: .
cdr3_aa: CSASWGRDEKLFF
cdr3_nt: TGCAGTGCTAGTTGGGGGCGGGATGAAAAACTGTTTTTT

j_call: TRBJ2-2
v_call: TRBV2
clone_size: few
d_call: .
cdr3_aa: CASSRTKNTGELFF
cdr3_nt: TGTGCCAGCAGCCGAACCAAGAACACCGGGGAGCTGTTTTTT

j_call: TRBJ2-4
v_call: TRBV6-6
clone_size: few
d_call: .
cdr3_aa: CASKVGAGGKNIQYF
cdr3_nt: TGTGCCAGCAAAGTAGGGGCCGGCGGCAAAAACATTCAGTACTTC

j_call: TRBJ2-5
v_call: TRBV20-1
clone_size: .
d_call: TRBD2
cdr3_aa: CSARRQRTSGRGWETQYF
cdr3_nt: TGCAGTGCAAGAAGGCAGAGGACTAGCGGGAGGGGATGGGAGACCCAGTACTTC

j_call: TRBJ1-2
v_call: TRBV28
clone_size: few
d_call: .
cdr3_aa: CASSLSPTRGGGYTF
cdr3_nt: TGTGCCAGCAGTTTGTCCCCCACAAGGGGAGGAGGCTACACCTTC

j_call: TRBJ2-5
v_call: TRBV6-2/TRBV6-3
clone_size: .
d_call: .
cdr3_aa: CASSYSIPPAQYF
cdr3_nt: TGTGCCAGCAGTTACTCGATTCCCCCTGCCCAGTACTTC

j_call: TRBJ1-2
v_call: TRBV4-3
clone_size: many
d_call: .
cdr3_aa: CASSLTGAQGYGYTF
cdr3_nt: TGCGCCAGCAGCCTCACTGGGGCACAGGGCTATGGCTACACCTTC

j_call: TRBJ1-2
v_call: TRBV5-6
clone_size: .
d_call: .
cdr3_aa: CASSASFNYGYTF
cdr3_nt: TGTGCCAGCAGTGCCAGTTTCAACTATGGCTACACCTTC

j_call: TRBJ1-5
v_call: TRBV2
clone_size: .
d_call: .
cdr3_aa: CASSAGPQPQHF
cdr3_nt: TGTGCCAGCTCGGCGGGGCCTCAGCCCCAGCATTTT

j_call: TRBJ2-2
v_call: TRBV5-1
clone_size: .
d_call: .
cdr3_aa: CASRPTENTGELFF
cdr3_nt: TGCGCCAGCAGGCCGACAGAGAACACCGGGGAGCTGTTTTTT

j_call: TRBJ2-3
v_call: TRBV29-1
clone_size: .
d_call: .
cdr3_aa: CSVGAGQDTQYF
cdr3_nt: TGCAGCGTAGGCGCGGGGCAAGATACGCAGTATTTT

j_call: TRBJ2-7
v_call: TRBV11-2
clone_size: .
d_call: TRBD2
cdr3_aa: CASSFGRSGTGGIYNEQYF
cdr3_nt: TGTGCCAGCAGCTTTGGGCGTAGCGGGACGGGGGGGATCTACAATGAGCAGTACTTC

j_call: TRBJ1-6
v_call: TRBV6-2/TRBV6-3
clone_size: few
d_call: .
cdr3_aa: CASLRSVQQLDNSPLHF
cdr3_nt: TGTGCCAGCCTACGGAGCGTCCAACAACTGGATAATTCACCCCTCCACTTT

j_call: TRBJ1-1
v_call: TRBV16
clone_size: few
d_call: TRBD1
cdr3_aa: CASSAQGEGTEAFF
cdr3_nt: TGTGCCAGCAGCGCACAGGGGGAAGGGACTGAAGCTTTCTTT

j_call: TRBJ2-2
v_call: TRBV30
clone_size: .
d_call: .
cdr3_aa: CAWSVPGELFF
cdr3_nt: TGTGCCTGGAGTGTCCCCGGGGAGCTGTTTTTT

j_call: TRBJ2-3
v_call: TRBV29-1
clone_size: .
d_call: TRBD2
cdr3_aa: CSVELGTSGGHNTDTQYF
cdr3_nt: TGCAGCGTTGAACTAGGAACTAGCGGGGGGCATAACACAGATACGCAGTATTTT